The present T cell receptor (beta chain) was sequenced within a study of cytomegalovirus exposure and HLA in healthy donors. Study context: Genotyping showed around four fifths of fewer than 500 donors falling in the Caucasian-associated ancestry cluster. Findings and caveats of the study: No immune exposure information besides CMV serostatus was available.

PCR primers comprised 60 Vbeta and 13 Jbeta primers. Data came from immunoSEQ multiplex PCR; TCRdb stores just in-frame clones and leaves some out. The table for this sample gives about 140,000 clones. As to this clone: Its specificity is not known.

With V trimmed by 3 bases and J by 5 bases, 5 bases remained unmatched. The germline V gene has CDR1 SEHNR and CDR2 FQNEAQ (reference sequence). The CDR3 consists of 14 residues. The chain couples TRBV7-9 to TRBJ2-5; 8 bases are shared with TRBD1. Sequenced input: PBMCs. The receptor was isolated from a woman aged 18-29 years in good health and CMV-seronegative. Here the CDR3 DNA reads TGTGCCAGCAGCTTTGACCAGGGGGCGGAGACCCAGTACTTC. The encoded protein is CASSFDQGAETQYF.